This is a list of T cell receptor beta chains from one sample in a study of T cell repertoires in ileal Crohn's disease. Assay: immunoSEQ multiplex PCR; the TCRdb copy retains only in-frame clones and omits some. Of more than 15,000 clones detected, 50% to 75% appear once; the ten largest clones hold 5.5% to 7%. Sample: ileal tissue. The origin of the receptors is an adult with Crohn's disease. The CDR3 runs from the conserved cysteine through the conserved F or W. Each record gives: J gene, V gene, clone size, D gene, CDR3 protein, CDR3 DNA. The D gene is left open where the match is weak. Rows give clone size only sometimes, using once, few, many, or a class for an expanded clone.

>TRBJ2-7|TRBV19|NA|NA
CASSIGAPSTGIYEQYF
TGTGCCAGTAGTATCGGGGCCCCTTCGACAGGTATTTACGAGCAGTACTTC
>TRBJ1-5|TRBV30|NA|NA
CAWSRDTSHQPQHF
TGTGCCTGGAGTCGGGACACCTCACATCAGCCCCAGCATTTT
>TRBJ1-1|TRBV4-3|NA|NA
CASSQDGGRQAFF
TGCGCCAGCAGCCAAGATGGAGGGCGGCAAGCTTTCTTT
>TRBJ2-7|TRBV4-1|NA|TRBD1
CASSQAGTGPYEQYF
TGCGCCAGCAGCCAAGCCGGGACAGGCCCCTACGAGCAGTACTTC
>TRBJ2-7|TRBV6-1|NA|NA
CASRGGTPSSYEQYF
TGTGCCAGCAGGGGAGGGACACCGAGCTCCTACGAGCAGTACTTC
>TRBJ2-7|TRBV13|NA|TRBD1
CASSFLQGNEQYF
TGTGCCAGCAGCTTCTTACAGGGGAACGAGCAGTACTTC
>TRBJ2-2|TRBV28|NA|NA
CAATTGNTGELFF
TGTGCCGCTACTACAGGGAACACCGGGGAGCTGTTTTTT
>TRBJ1-1|TRBV5-1|once|NA
CASSSGVRTEAFF
TGCGCCAGCAGCTCAGGGGTTAGGACTGAAGCTTTCTTT
>TRBJ2-2|TRBV6-1|few|TRBD1
CASRWTGVTGELFF
TGTGCCAGCAGATGGACAGGGGTCACCGGGGAGCTGTTTTTT
>TRBJ2-1|TRBV5-1|NA|TRBD1
CASSYGQGRYNEQFF
TGCGCCAGCAGCTACGGACAGGGACGCTACAATGAGCAGTTCTTC